This T cell receptor (beta chain) is drawn from a study of blood T cell repertoires in COVID-19. Germline V gene lookup returns CDR1 LGHNA and CDR2 YNFKEQ. The CDR3 totals 16 residues. The J segment lost 7 bases and the V segment lost 1 base, leaving 5 bases of the junction unmatched. Original methodology: Quantification of nucleated cells was approximated via reference gene primer amplification. Produced via immunoSEQ multiplex PCR; TCRdb's table is partial and in-frame only. For V, J and clone size, that table is used; D and trimming come from the DNA. The table shows 200,000 or so clones, with approximately 83% occurring only once.

The TCR was taken from a woman in her fifties or sixties with acute or convalescent COVID-19. The J gene is TRBJ1-6, the V gene TRBV4-2; 9 bases line up with TRBD1. The sample taken for sequencing was peripheral blood. The CDR3 DNA reads TGTGCCAGCAGCCAAGTCTCCGGGACAGGGAATTCACCCCTCCACTTT. It codes for CASSQVSGTGNSPLHF.